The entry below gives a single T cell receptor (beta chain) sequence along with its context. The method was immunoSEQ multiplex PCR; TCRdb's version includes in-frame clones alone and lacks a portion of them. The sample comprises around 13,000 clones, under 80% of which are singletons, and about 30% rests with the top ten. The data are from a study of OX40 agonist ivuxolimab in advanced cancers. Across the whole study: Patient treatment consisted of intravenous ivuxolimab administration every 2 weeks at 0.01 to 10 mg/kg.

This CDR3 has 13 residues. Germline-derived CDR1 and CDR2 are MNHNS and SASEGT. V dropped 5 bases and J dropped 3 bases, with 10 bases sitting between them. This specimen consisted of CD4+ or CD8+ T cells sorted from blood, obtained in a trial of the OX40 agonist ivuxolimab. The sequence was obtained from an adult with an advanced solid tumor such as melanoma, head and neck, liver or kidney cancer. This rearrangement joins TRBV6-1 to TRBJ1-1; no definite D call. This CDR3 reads CASSFRTHTEAFF. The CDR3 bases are TGTGCCAGCAGTTTTAGGACCCACACTGAAGCTTTCTTT.